A single sample is the source of the 16 T cell receptor beta chains below, sequenced in a study of cytomegalovirus exposure and HLA in healthy donors. Vbeta (60) and Jbeta (13) primers were used in the PCR. The data were produced by immunoSEQ multiplex PCR, yet TCRdb's version contains in-frame clones alone and is incomplete. The repertoire includes 150,000 or so clones, about 70% of them detected once, and roughly 7.5% sits in the top ten. Sequencing was done on a sample of PBMCs. These receptors were obtained from a male donor in good health and CMV-seronegative.

The CDR3 sequence is CASKSQGPTGELFF. CDR3 nucleotides: TGTGCCAGCAAGTCGCAGGGGCCCACCGGGGAGCTGTTTTTT. The rearrangement uses TRBV6-1 and TRBJ2-2, with D perhaps TRBD1 (6 bases). This CDR3 region has 14 residues. V lost 7 bases, J lost 4 bases, and 13 bases lay in between. Germline CDR1 MNHNS, CDR2 SASEGT.

The chain employs TRBV6-5 and TRBJ1-5; D gene unclear. The CDR3 spans 13 residues. Between the trimmed V and J ends, which lost 8 bases and 7 bases, there was a span of 15 bases. CDR1 and CDR2 (germline): MNHEY, SVGAGI. The chain's CDR3 is CASALSGFQPQHF. CDR3 nucleotide sequence: TGTGCCAGCGCCTTGTCGGGATTCCAGCCCCAGCATTTT.

The CDR3 loop reads CASSPQTGVNSPLHF. The CDR3 DNA follows: TGTGCCAGCAGTCCCCAGACAGGGGTTAATTCACCCCTCCACTTT. The V call is TRBV28, the J call TRBJ1-6; 8 bases line up with TRBD1. Germline V gene lookup returns CDR1 MDHEN and CDR2 SYDVKM. Losses at the gene ends were 5 bases for V and 6 bases for J; bases not matched to a gene: 6. This CDR3 is 15 amino acids long.

The chain has TRBV19 and TRBJ1-2; TRBD1 aligns across 10 bases. CDR1 LNHDA and CDR2 SQIVND come from the germline V gene (reference sequence). Trimming removed 8 bases from V and 4 bases from J; junction bases left unmatched: 10. The CDR3 loop spans 15 amino acids. The CDR3 loop reads CASGRDRGPGYGYTF. The DNA for the CDR3 is TGTGCCAGTGGCCGGGACAGGGGACCCGGCTATGGCTACACCTTC.

This clone was picked up one time. This chain connects TRBV4-3 to TRBJ1-4; no clear D. The CDR3 consists of 16 residues. Trimming took 0 bases from V and 0 from J, leaving 8 bases between them. The V gene's germline CDR1 is LGHNA and CDR2 YSLEER. The CDR3 sequence is CASSQDYRATNEKLFF. Here the CDR3 DNA reads TGCGCCAGCAGCCAAGATTATCGAGCAACTAATGAAAAACTGTTTTTT.

V gene TRBV5-1 combines with J gene TRBJ2-1; 9 positions agree with TRBD1. J gave up 8 bases and V 2 bases, and 14 bases lay outside the gene matches. The CDR3 sequence is 17 residues long. The V gene's germline CDR1 is SGHRS and CDR2 YFSETQ. The CDR3 coding sequence is TGCGCCAGCAGCTTTTATCCGTCGGGACAGGGTCGGGATGAGCAGTTCTTC. It encodes CASSFYPSGQGRDEQFF.

This clone was seen a handful of times. The V and J genes are TRBV5-4 and TRBJ2-5; 9 nucleotides match TRBD1. Germline CDR1 reads SGHNT; CDR2 reads YYREEE (reference sequence). This CDR3 has 16 amino acids. V shed 4 bases and J 3 bases; nucleotides not matched to a gene: 10. DNA of the CDR3: TGTGCCAGCAGCCAAGACAGGGGGAGCGGGGAAGAGACCCAGTACTTC. This codes for CASSQDRGSGEETQYF.

V and J are TRBV5-1 and TRBJ2-5; the match to TRBD1 covers 8 bases. Germline lookup yields CDR1 SGHRS and CDR2 YFSETQ. With V trimmed by 6 bases and J by 4 bases, 11 bases remained unmatched. This CDR3 spans 15 amino acids. The CDR3 here is CASNWGQVLGETQYF. The CDR3 bases are TGCGCCAGCAATTGGGGACAGGTTTTAGGAGAGACCCAGTACTTC.

There are a few counts of this clone. The chain has TRBV4-3 and TRBJ1-1; a weak D match, TRBD1 (5 bases). CDR3 length: 15 amino acids. The V and J ends lost 3 bases and 1 base respectively, with 12 bases between them. Germline values: CDR1 LGHNA, CDR2 YSLEER. The CDR3 sequence is CASSHHTGWNTEAFF. The DNA for the CDR3 is TGCGCCAGCAGCCACCACACAGGTTGGAACACTGAAGCTTTCTTT.

This chain connects TRBV10-3 to TRBJ2-1; D not resolved. Trimming removed 10 bases from V and 10 bases from J, with 17 bases in between. This CDR3 has 12 residues. Germline loops: CDR1 ENHRY, CDR2 SYGVKD. CDR3 region: CATSLSVWEQFF. Written as DNA, the CDR3 is TGTGCCACCTCCTTAAGCGTATGGGAGCAGTTCTTC.

J is TRBJ1-1 and V is TRBV18; D is unclear. Between the trimmed V and J ends, which lost 2 bases and 5 bases, there was a span of 6 bases. This CDR3 region has 12 residues. Germline CDR1 is KGHSH and CDR2 is LQKENI. This CDR3 reads CASSPTRTEAFF. The CDR3 DNA reads TGTGCCAGCTCACCAACTAGGACTGAAGCTTTCTTT.

The rearrangement joins TRBV28 to TRBJ1-5; tentatively, D is TRBD1 (6 bases). The germline CDR1 and CDR2 sequences are MDHEN and SYDVKM. V lost 4 bases to trimming and J lost 4 bases, with 17 bases between them. This CDR3 spans 16 amino acids. The CDR3 spells CASSYGGGAGNQPQHF. The CDR3 DNA sequence: TGTGCCAGCAGTTATGGGGGGGGCGCGGGAAATCAGCCCCAGCATTTT.

This clone was recorded a few times. The chain recombines TRBV27 with TRBJ1-4; a possible D gene is TRBD1 (5 bases). CDR1 is MNHEY, CDR2 SMNVEV, per germline (reference sequence). The CDR3 is made up of 15 amino acids. V was cut by 4 bases and J by 8 bases, with 17 bases left in between. CDR3 DNA sequence: TGTGCCAGCAGTTACAGGCGGGACGATGGGGAAAAACTGTTTTTT. Protein product: CASSYRRDDGEKLFF.

The chain links TRBV7-2 to TRBJ2-3, with 9 bases fitting TRBD2. V shed 5 bases and J 3 bases; nucleotides not matched to a gene: 6. Per the germline V gene, CDR1 is SGHTA and CDR2 is FQGNSA. CDR3 size: 15 residues. The CDR3 sequence is CASSMISGGTDTQYF. In DNA form, the CDR3 reads TGTGCCAGCAGCATGATTAGCGGGGGTACAGATACGCAGTATTTT.

This clone came up a few times. In nucleotides, the CDR3 is TGTGCCAGCAGCTTGGGAGGGTTTGGTGGCAATCAGCCCCAGCATTTT. Encoded protein: CASSLGGFGGNQPQHF. V gene TRBV5-4 combines with J gene TRBJ1-5; D ambiguous. V lost 0 bases, J lost 2 bases, and 12 bases lay in between. Germline V lookup: CDR1 SGHNT, CDR2 YYREEE (reference sequence). The CDR3 runs to 16 residues.

The chain joins TRBV4-3 to TRBJ2-1, with TRBD2 identical over 9 bases. After removal of 0 bases from V and 7 bases from J, the junction contained 13 bases not matched to a gene. Germline CDR1 is LGHNA and CDR2 is YSLEER. This CDR3 has 18 amino acids. CDR3 residues: CASSQDGVQTSGVNEQFF. In DNA form, the CDR3 reads TGCGCCAGCAGCCAAGATGGGGTACAGACTAGCGGTGTGAATGAGCAGTTCTTC.